One and the same sample provided the 13 T cell receptor beta chains below, sequenced in a study of blood T cells in healthy people across ages. A second PCR of about 7 to 12 cycles used a sample-barcoded 5' primer and a J-beta primer mix. From the 5' RACE reads, TCRdb called clonotypes with MiXCR, one entry per CDR3 protein. Among 1.5 million to 2 million distinct CDR3 sequences, about 30% were seen once, and the ten largest hold 6.5% to 8.5%. Sequenced: blood. Source of these receptors: a woman in her thirties in good health.

Comment on this clonotype: At one end the junction does not follow the germline gene, possibly because of a read error. The chain combines TRBV9 with TRBJ2-4; D may be TRBD2 (6 bases). In germline, CDR1 is SGDLS, CDR2 YYNGEE. This CDR3 contains 13 residues. CDR3 sequence reads: CACSVGQGGEQYF. CDR3 in DNA: TGTGCCTGCAGCGTAGGTCAAGGAGGGGAGCAGTACTTC.

The V and J genes are TRBV2 and TRBJ1-5, with 10 bases matching TRBD1. V was pared by 6 bases and J by 7 bases, with 6 bases of the junction left unmatched. This CDR3 spans 14 amino acids. CDR1 and CDR2 (germline): SNHLY, FYNNEI. This chain's CDR3 is CASRMTGGRQPQHF. The CDR3 nucleotides read TGTGCCAGCAGGATGACAGGGGGCAGACAGCCCCAGCATTTT.

This rearrangement joins TRBV6-2 or TRBV6-3 to TRBJ2-5; 7 bases line up with TRBD2. The germline V gene encodes CDR1 MNHEY and CDR2 SVGEGT. The CDR3 runs 12 residues. Germline trimming cut 1 base from V and 12 bases from J; bases unmatched to any gene: 5. The CDR3 nucleotides read TGTGCCAGCAGTTACTACGCGGGACTAAAGTACTTC. This gives the protein CASSYYAGLKYF.

This chain joins TRBV19 and TRBJ1-3, with TRBD1 matching over 7 bases. CDR3 length: 16 amino acids. Germline V gene sequence: CDR1 LNHDA, CDR2 SQIVND (reference sequence). The V segment lost 4 bases and the J segment 0 bases; nucleotides outside the gene matches: 6. The CDR3 DNA reads TGTGCCAGTAGTACGGGACAGCTCGCCTCTGGAAACACCATATATTTT. Amino acids: CASSTGQLASGNTIYF.

The table lists this clonotype with a few counts. The chain uses TRBV6-1 and TRBJ2-1; 12 nucleotides match TRBD2. The germline CDR1 and CDR2 sequences are MNHNS and SASEGT. Unmatched junction bases numbered 8, after V lost 7 bases and J lost 10 bases. This CDR3 is 14 amino acids long. The CDR3 DNA reads TGTGCCAGCAACACGGGACTAGCGGGCGGCGAGCAGTTCTTC. The encoded protein is CASNTGLAGGEQFF.

The rearrangement uses TRBV5-5 and TRBJ2-5; TRBD1 agrees at 9 bases. Germline loops: CDR1 SGHKS, CDR2 YYEKEE (reference sequence). The CDR3 contains 16 residues. Trimming took 3 bases from V and 4 from J; bases not matched to a gene: 10. The CDR3 here is CASSSQGARSLETQYF. The CDR3, as DNA: TGTGCCAGCAGCTCACAGGGGGCGCGAAGTTTAGAGACCCAGTACTTC.

This clonotype has more than one count but fewer than ten. This rearrangement joins TRBV12-3 or TRBV12-4 to TRBJ1-1, with D uncertain. The CDR3 loop spans 14 amino acids. Trimming removed 5 bases at V and 1 base at J, with 11 bases between. The CDR3, as DNA: TGTGCCAGCAGTCCCCTGGGCACGAACACTGAAGCTTTCTTT. As protein: CASSPLGTNTEAFF.

The chain has TRBV7-8 and TRBJ2-4, with 8 bases fitting TRBD1. The germline V gene encodes CDR1 SGHVS and CDR2 FQNEAQ. The V segment lost 4 bases and the J segment 1 base; nucleotides outside the gene matches: 9. This CDR3 is built from 17 residues. CDR3 sequence: CASSSRQGIGAKNIQYF. CDR3 nucleotide sequence: TGTGCCAGCAGCTCTAGACAGGGGATTGGGGCCAAAAACATTCAGTACTTC. Complete variable domain (other parts from reference TRBV7-8 and TRBJ2-4): GAGVSQSPRYKVAKRGQDVALRCDPISGHVSLFWYQQALGQGPEFLTYFQNEAQLDKSGLPSDRFFAERPEGSVSTLKIQRTQQEDSAVYLCASSSRQGIGAKNIQYFGAGTRLSVL.

Remarks on this clonotype: Germline and junction disagree at one end, which may indicate a read error. This rearrangement joins TRBV5-1 to TRBJ1-1, with D hard to call. Germline CDR1 reads SGHRS; CDR2 reads YFSETQ. The CDR3 spans 14 residues. Here the CDR3 reads CASSLVGLDTEAFF. The DNA of the CDR3 is TGCGCCAGCAGCTTGGTAGGGCTAGACACTGAGGCTTTCTTT. Variable domain in full (rest from reference TRBV5-1 and TRBJ1-1): KAGVTQTPRYLIKTRGQQVTLSCSPISGHRSVSWYQQTPGQGLQFLFEYFSETQRNKGNFPGRFSGRQFSNSRSEMNVSTLELGDSALYLCASSLVGLDTEAFFGQGTRLTVV.

This clonotype was recorded at least ten times. The chain has TRBV29-1 and TRBJ2-1; possibly TRBD1 or TRBD2 for D (5 bases each). V dropped 7 bases and J dropped 4 bases, with 5 bases sitting between them. The CDR3 sequence is 10 residues long. CDR1 is SQVTM and CDR2 is ANQGSEA in the germline V gene. DNA of the CDR3: TGCAGCGGGGGGTACAATGAGCAGTTCTTC. Protein product: CSGGYNEQFF.

This clonotype showed up just a few times. J is TRBJ2-3 and V is TRBV11-2, with TRBD2 matching over 8 bases. CDR1 and CDR2 from the germline V gene are SGHAT and FQNNGV. V trimming: 5 bases; J trimming: 7 bases; junction bases outside the gene matches: 5. The CDR3 has 13 residues. The CDR3 sequence is CASSNGGGYTQYF. Here the CDR3 DNA reads TGTGCCAGCAGCAACGGGGGGGGGTATACGCAGTATTTT.

The rearrangement uses TRBV28 and TRBJ1-2, with 7 nucleotides matching TRBD1. CDR1 and CDR2 from the germline V gene are MDHEN and SYDVKM. V shed 5 bases and J 7 bases; nucleotides not matched to a gene: 13. The CDR3 runs to 15 residues. The CDR3 here is CASSPYRGDETGYTF. CDR3 nucleotides: TGTGCCAGCAGTCCGTACAGGGGCGACGAGACTGGCTACACCTTC.

A few counts support this clonotype. The chain combines TRBV28 with TRBJ2-7, with 16 bases matching TRBD2. This CDR3 has 17 amino acids. The J segment lost 5 bases and the V segment lost 3 bases, leaving 7 bases of the junction unmatched. Per the germline V gene, CDR1 is MDHEN and CDR2 is SYDVKM. The CDR3 DNA sequence: TGTGCCAGCAGTTTCGTGGGACTAGCGGGGGGGCCCCACGAGCAGTACTTC. Translated: CASSFVGLAGGPHEQYF.